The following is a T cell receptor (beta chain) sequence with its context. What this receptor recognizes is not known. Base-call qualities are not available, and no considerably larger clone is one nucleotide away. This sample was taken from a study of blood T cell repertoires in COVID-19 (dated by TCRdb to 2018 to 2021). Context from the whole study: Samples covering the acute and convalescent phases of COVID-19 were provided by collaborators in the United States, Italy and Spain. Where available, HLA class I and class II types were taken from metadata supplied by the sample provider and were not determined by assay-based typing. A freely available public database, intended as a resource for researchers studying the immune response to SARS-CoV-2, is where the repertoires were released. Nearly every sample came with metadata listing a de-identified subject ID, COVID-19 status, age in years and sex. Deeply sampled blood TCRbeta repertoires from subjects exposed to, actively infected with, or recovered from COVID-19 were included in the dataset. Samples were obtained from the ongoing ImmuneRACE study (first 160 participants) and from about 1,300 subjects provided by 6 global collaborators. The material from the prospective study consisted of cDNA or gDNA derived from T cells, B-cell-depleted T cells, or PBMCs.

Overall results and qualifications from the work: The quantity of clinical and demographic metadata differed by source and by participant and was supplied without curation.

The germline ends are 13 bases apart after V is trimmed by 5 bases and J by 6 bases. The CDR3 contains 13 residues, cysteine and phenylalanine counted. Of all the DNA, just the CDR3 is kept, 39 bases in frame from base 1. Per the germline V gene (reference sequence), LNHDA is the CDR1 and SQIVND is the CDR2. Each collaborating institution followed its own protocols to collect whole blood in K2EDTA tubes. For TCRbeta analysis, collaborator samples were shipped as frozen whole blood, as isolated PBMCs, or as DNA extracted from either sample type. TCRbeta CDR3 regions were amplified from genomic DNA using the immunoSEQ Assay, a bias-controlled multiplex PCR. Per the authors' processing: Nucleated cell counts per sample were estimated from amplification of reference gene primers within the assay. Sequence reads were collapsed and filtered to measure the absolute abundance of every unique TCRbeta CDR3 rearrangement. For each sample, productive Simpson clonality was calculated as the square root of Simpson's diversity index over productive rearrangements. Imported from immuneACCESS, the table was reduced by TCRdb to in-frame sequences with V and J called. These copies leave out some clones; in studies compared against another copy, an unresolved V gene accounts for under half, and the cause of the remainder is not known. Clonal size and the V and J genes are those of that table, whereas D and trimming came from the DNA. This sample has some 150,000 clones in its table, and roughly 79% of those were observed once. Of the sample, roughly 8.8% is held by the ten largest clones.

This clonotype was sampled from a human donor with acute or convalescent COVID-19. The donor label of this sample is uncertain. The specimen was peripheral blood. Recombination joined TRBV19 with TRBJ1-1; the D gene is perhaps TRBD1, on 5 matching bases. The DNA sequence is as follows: TGTGCCAGTAGTCCCCGGGGGGGGGCTGAAGCTTTCTTT. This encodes CASSPRGGAEAFF. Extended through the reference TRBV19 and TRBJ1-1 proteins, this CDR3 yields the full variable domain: DGGITQSPKYLFRKEGQNVTLSCEQNLNHDAMYWYRQDPGQGLRLIYYSQIVNDFQKGDIAEGYSVSREKKESFPLTVTSAQKNPTAFYLCASSPRGGAEAFFGQGTRLTVV.